Below, one TCR beta chain is given with its context. Its antigen remains unknown. Each of the patients experienced relapse following autologous stem cell transplantation, and their brentuximab vedotin exposure differed. Complete response, partial response or progressive disease constituted the best response categories observed. The record originates from a study of PD-1 blockade in classical Hodgkin lymphoma. Repertoires were generated with immunoSEQ multiplex PCR, while TCRdb's copy carries only in-frame clones and drops some. The sample contains roughly 45,000 clones, roughly three quarters of which appear only once. General study results and limits: Any patient who commenced nivolumab under 1 year after ASCT was excluded. Baseline TCR diversity was reportedly lower in newly diagnosed patients than in healthy donors. It was reported as lower still in relapsed/refractory patients. There was a significant rise in CD4+ TCR diversity by C4D1, with no such rise for CD8+.

Germline CDR1 reads SGHDN; CDR2 reads FVKESK. This CDR3 comprises 14 residues. Trimming pared 6 bases from V and 6 bases from J, leaving 15 bases between. Sequencing used peripheral blood mononuclear cells (PBMCs), obtained before the second cycle of nivolumab. The rearrangement links TRBV14 to TRBJ2-1; D remains unclear. The sequence was obtained from a human donor with classical Hodgkin lymphoma. CDR3 sequence (DNA): TGTGCCAGCAGTGTGATGGCAATTACCAATGAGCAGTTCTTC. Translating it yields CASSVMAITNEQFF.